Listed below are T cell receptor beta chains from one sample, sequenced in a study of T cell responses to AZD1222 COVID-19 vaccine. Clones were sequenced by immunoSEQ multiplex PCR, and TCRdb holds only the in-frame ones, with some missing. The sample yields some 280,000 clones, approximately 94% seen once. Sequenced material: peripheral blood, taken 28 days after the second AZD1222 dose. These receptors came from an adult who received the AZD1222 COVID-19 vaccine. The CDR3 runs from the conserved cysteine through the conserved F or W. A D gene is named only where the DNA matches it firmly. Part of the rows lack a size; the others show once, few, many or a class for expanded clones.

clone_size j_call d_call v_call cdr3_nt cdr3_aa
few TRBJ1-2 TRBD1 TRBV28 TGTGCCAGCGGGACAGGGGAATGGGGCTACACCTTC CASGTGEWGYTF
- TRBJ1-1 TRBD1 TRBV28 TGTGCCAGCAGGACAGGGGGCCGCACTGAAGCTTTCTTT CASRTGGRTEAFF
- TRBJ1-2 - TRBV13 TGTGCCAGCAGCCTAGGGGACAAGTATGGCTACACCTTC CASSLGDKYGYTF
once TRBJ2-1 TRBD2 TRBV11-3 TGTGCCAGCAGCTTAGACGGGACAGGGTATGAGGGACTAGCGGGGAATGAGCAGTTCTTC CASSLDGTGYEGLAGNEQFF
- TRBJ1-2 - TRBV9 TGTGCCAGCAGCGGATACCGGGGATCAGGTGGCTACACCTTC CASSGYRGSGGYTF
- TRBJ1-3 - TRBV28 TGTGCCAGCAGTTTACCAGGGGACGGAAACACCATATATTTT CASSLPGDGNTIYF
few TRBJ2-1 - TRBV4-1 TGCGCCAGCAGCCAAGGGCGGGTGGCGAACAATGAGCAGTTCTTC CASSQGRVANNEQFF
- TRBJ2-7 - TRBV6-2/TRBV6-3 TGTGCCAGCAGTTACGGGGTCGAGCAGTACTTC CASSYGVEQYF
- TRBJ2-5 TRBD2 TRBV7-2 TGTGCCAGCAGCTCCACTAGCGGGACTGGGACCCAGTACTTC CASSSTSGTGTQYF
- TRBJ1-1 TRBD1 TRBV30 TGTGCCTGGACCCGAACAGGGGATAGCACTGAAGCTTTCTTT CAWTRTGDSTEAFF
- TRBJ2-1 TRBD1 TRBV29-1 TGCAGCGCTGTTATCGGGACAGGGGGTAATGAGCAGTTCTTC CSAVIGTGGNEQFF
- TRBJ1-1 - TRBV13 TGTGCCAGCAGGTATACACACCATCCGAACACTGAAGCTTTCTTT CASRYTHHPNTEAFF
once TRBJ2-3 - TRBV11-3 TGTGCCAGCAGCTTAATAGGGATAGGACCGACAGATACGCAGTATTTT CASSLIGIGPTDTQYF
- TRBJ2-3 TRBD2 TRBV3-1/TRBV3-2 TGTGCCAGCAGCCCCAGACTAGCGGGAAGGGCAGATACGCAGTATTTT CASSPRLAGRADTQYF
few TRBJ2-2 TRBD2 TRBV2 TGTGCCAGCAGGGAGGCCTCGGGACTAACGAACACCGGGGAGCTGTTTTTT CASREASGLTNTGELFF
- TRBJ1-5 - TRBV24-1 TGTGCCACCTGGGACGTTAGCAATCAGCCCCAGCATTTT CATWDVSNQPQHF
- TRBJ1-4 - TRBV9 TGTGCCAGCAGCGGAGTCGGTCTTGGTGAAAAACTGTTTTTT CASSGVGLGEKLFF
- TRBJ2-5 - TRBV18 TGTGCCAGCTCACCGGAAGAGACCCAGTACTTC CASSPEETQYF
- TRBJ2-2 - TRBV10-3 TGTGCCATCAGAGGGACCGGGGAGCTGTTTTTT CAIRGTGELFF
- TRBJ1-2 TRBD1 TRBV19 TGTGCCAGTAGTATCCGGGGACAGGCTTATGGCTACACCTTC CASSIRGQAYGYTF
once TRBJ2-3 - TRBV5-8 TGTGCCAGCAGAAGAGAGGGGGATACGCAGTATTTT CASRREGDTQYF